This T cell receptor beta chain was captured by sequencing in a study of CD8+ T cells in alopecia areata. Study-level findings and limits: Normal-skin resident alphabeta T cells also appear among scalp sample sequences. The study found higher clonality in lesional than normal scalp, especially in alopecia totalis/universalis.

A word on this clone: Its antigen is as yet unknown.

Investigators sorted PBMCs to obtain both CD4+ and CD8+ T cells. Reverse transcription of extracted RNA yielded cDNA, which provided the sequencing template. The table came from immunoSEQ multiplex PCR; TCRdb's copy has only in-frame clones and leaves some out. The sample contains around 80,000 clones, 45% to 60% of which appear only once. Sequencing input: NKG2D-high CD8+ T cells sorted from blood. The receptor was isolated from a human donor with alopecia areata.

CDR3 nucleotides: TGTGCCAGCAGTTTTGAGGGGGCCTTCTACGAGCAGTACTTC. It yields the protein CASSFEGAFYEQYF. The chain links TRBV28 to TRBJ2-7, with 7 bases that match TRBD1. The CDR3 spans 14 residues. In germline, CDR1 is MDHEN, CDR2 SYDVKM. The ends lost 3 bases at V and 3 bases at J; junction bases unmatched: 5.